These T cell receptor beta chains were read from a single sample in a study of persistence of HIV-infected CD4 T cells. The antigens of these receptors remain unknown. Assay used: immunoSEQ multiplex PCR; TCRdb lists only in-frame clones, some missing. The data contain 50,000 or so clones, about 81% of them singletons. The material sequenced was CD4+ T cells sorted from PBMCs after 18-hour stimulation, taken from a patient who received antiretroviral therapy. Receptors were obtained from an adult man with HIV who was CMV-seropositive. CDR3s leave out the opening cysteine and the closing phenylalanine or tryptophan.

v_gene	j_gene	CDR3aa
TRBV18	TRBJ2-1	ASSPGGGEQF
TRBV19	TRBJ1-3	ASRISWGTSDTIY
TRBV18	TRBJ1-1	ASSHRDRWNTEAF
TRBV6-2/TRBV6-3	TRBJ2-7	ASSYRKGPGPSEQY
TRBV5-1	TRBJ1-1	ASSLAPDRVRTEAF
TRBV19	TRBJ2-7	ASSTFGTGGKEQY
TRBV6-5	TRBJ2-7	ASSSKGRYEQY
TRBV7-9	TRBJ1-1	ASSLDPGTMNTEAF
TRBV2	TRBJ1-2	ASSEALMGILFYT
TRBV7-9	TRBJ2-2	ASSYIRLSNTGELF
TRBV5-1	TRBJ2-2	ASSSGLAGRGTGELF
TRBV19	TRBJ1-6	ASSPTGRDSPLH
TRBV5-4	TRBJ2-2	ASSFGGSGGKGTGELF
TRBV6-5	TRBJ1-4	ASRTGGKGNEKLF
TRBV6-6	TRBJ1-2	ASLSQPYGYT
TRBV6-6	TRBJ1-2	ASSAAGGGQFGYT
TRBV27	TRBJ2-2	ASRRTGGTGELF
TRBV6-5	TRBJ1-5	ASTYATGIDQPQH
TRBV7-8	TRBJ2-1	ASSLGYNEQF
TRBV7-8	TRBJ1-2	ASSLDSVRRVRVGYT
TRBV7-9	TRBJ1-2	ASSLADRFYGYT
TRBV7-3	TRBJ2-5	ASSRSGRDQETQY
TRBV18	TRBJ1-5	ASSPSSGGVGNQPQH
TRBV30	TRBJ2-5	AWSLLAGEGETQY
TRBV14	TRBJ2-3	ASSQVKVDTQY
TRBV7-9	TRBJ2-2	ASSPLVNTGELF
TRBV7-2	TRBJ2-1	ASRLLAQGGEQF
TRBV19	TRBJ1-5	ASSTEGTGRSQPQH
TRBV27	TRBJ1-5	ATCPPGGRDQPQH
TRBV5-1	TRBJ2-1	ASSLSSGGPGNEQF
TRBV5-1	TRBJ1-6	ASSLDGQWNSPLH
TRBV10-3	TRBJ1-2	AISERQANYGYT
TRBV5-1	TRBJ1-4	ASTPGRGITEKLF
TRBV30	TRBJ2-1	ALRGGSYNEQF
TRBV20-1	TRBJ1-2	SASGALRNYGYT
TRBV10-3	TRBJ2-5	AISPTGGSGETQY
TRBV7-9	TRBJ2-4	ASSGTDLAKNIQY